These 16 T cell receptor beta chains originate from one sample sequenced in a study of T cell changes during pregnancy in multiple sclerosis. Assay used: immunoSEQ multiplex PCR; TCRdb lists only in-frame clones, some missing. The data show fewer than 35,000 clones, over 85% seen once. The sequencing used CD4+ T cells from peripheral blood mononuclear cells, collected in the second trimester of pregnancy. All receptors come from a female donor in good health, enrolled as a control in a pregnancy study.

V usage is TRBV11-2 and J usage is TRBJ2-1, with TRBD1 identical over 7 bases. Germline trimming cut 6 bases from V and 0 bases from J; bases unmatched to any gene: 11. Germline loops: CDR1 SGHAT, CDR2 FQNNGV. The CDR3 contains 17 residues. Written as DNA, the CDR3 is TGTGCCAGCAGGCCAGGGGGTGTCTTTTTCTCCTACAATGAGCAGTTCTTC. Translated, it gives CASRPGGVFFSYNEQFF.

DNA of the CDR3: TGTGCCTGGAGTGGGGAACGGACAGTTAACTACAATGAGCAGTTCTTC. Translating it yields CAWSGERTVNYNEQFF. The chain combines TRBV30 with TRBJ2-1; a possible D gene is TRBD1 (6 bases). Germline V gene lookup returns CDR1 GTSNPN and CDR2 SVGIG (reference sequence). CDR3 size: 16 residues. The V end lost 1 base, the J end lost 3 bases, and 16 bases lay between the germline ends.

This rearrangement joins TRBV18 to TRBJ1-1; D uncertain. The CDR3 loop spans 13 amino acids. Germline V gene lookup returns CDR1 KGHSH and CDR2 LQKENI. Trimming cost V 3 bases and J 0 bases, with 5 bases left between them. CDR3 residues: CASSPNMNTEAFF. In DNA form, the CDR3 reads TGTGCCAGCTCACCGAACATGAACACTGAAGCTTTCTTT.

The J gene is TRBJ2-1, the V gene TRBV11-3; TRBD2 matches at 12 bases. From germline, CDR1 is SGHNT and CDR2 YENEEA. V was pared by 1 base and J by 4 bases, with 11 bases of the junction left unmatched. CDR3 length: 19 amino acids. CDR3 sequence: CASSLARLAGVGLYNEQFF. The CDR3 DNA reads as TGTGCCAGCAGCTTAGCCAGACTAGCGGGGGTGGGACTTTACAATGAGCAGTTCTTC. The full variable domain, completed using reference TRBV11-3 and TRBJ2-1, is EAGVVQSPRYKIIEKKQPVAFWCNPISGHNTLYWYLQNLGQGPELLIRYENEEAVDDSQLPKDRFSAERLKGVDSTLKIQPAELGDSAVYLCASSLARLAGVGLYNEQFFGPGTRLTVL.

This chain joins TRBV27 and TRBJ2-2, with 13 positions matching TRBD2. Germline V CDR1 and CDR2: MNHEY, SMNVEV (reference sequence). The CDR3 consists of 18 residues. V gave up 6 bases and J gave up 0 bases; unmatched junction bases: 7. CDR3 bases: TGTGCCAGCAGAACGGGACTAGCGGGGACCGCGAACACCGGGGAGCTGTTTTTT. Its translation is CASRTGLAGTANTGELFF.

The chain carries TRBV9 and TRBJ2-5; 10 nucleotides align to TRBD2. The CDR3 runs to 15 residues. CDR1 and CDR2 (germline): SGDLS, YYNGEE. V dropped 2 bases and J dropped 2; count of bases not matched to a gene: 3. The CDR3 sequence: CASSVTSGAQETQYF. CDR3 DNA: TGTGCCAGCAGCGTTACTAGCGGGGCACAAGAGACCCAGTACTTC.

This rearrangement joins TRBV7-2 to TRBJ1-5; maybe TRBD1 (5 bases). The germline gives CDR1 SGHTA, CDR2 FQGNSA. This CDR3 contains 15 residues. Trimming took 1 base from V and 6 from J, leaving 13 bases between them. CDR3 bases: TGTGCCAGCAGCTTAGACCAGGGCCCCGCTCAGCCCCAGCATTTT. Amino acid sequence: CASSLDQGPAQPQHF.

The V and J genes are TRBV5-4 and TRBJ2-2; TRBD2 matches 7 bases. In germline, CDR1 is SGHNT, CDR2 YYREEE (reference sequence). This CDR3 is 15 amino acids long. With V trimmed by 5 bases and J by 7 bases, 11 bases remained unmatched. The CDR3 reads CASRASWRENGELFF. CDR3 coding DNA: TGTGCCAGCAGGGCTAGCTGGCGGGAGAACGGGGAGCTGTTTTTT.

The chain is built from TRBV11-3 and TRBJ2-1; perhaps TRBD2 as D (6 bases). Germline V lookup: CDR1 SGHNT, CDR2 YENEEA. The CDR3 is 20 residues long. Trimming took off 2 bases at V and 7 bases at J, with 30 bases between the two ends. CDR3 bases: TGTGCCAGCAGCTTATCGAGCTGGGACCCTCACCCGTTTGGGGGGAATGAGCAGTTCTTC. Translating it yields CASSLSSWDPHPFGGNEQFF.

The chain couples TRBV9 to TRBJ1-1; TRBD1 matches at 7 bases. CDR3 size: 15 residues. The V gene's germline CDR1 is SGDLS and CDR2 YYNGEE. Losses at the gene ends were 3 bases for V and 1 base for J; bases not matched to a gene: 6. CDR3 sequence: CASSGHRGKNTEAFF. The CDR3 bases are TGTGCCAGCAGCGGACACAGGGGTAAGAACACTGAAGCTTTCTTT.

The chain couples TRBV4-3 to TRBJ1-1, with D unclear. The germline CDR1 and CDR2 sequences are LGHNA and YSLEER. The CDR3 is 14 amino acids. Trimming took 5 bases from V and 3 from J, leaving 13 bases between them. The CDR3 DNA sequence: TGCGCCAGCAGCGGGTGGCAGACTGACACTGAAGCTTTCTTT. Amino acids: CASSGWQTDTEAFF.

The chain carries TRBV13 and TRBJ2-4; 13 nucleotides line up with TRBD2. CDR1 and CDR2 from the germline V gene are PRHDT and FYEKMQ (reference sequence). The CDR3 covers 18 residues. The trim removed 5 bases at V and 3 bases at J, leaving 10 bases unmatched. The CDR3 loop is CASSHLLAGGHGKNIQYF. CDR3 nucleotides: TGTGCCAGCAGCCACCTACTAGCGGGGGGGCATGGCAAAAACATTCAGTACTTC.

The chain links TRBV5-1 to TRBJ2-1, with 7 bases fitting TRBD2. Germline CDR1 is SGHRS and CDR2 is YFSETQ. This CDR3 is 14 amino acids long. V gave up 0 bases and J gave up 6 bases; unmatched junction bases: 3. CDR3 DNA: TGCGCCAGCAGCTTGGCACTAGCGTCCAATGAGCAGTTCTTC. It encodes CASSLALASNEQFF.

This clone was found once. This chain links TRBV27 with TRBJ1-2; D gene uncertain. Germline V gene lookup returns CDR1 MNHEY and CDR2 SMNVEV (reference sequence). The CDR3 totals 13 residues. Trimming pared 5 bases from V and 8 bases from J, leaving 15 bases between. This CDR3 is CASSGRPRGGYTF. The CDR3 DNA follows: TGTGCCAGCAGTGGACGACCCCGGGGAGGCTACACCTTC.

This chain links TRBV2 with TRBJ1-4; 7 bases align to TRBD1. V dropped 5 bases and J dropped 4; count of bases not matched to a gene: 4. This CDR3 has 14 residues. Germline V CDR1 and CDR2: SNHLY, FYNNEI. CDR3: CASSLGQLNEKLFF. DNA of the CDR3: TGTGCCAGCAGTTTGGGACAGCTTAATGAAAAACTGTTTTTT.

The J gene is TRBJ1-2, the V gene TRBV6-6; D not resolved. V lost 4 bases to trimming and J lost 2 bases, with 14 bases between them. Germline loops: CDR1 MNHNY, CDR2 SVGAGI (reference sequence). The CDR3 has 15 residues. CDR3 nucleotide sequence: TGTGCCAGCAGTTCCCTCCGGACGGGGAACTATGGCTACACCTTC. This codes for CASSSLRTGNYGYTF.